This is a list of T cell receptor beta chains from one sample in a study of shared clonotypes between healthy human individuals. TCRdb's table, derived via immunoSEQ multiplex PCR, lists solely in-frame clones and lacks some. Among 2 million to 2.5 million clones, approximately 93% were seen once, and the ten largest hold 0.39%. Sequencing input: naive CD4+ T cells from PBMCs. The receptors shown here come from a man aged 18 to 29 in good health. Some clones in this sample may be carry-over from other donors' samples. CDR3s leave out the opening cysteine and the closing phenylalanine or tryptophan. Fields, in order: J gene, V gene, CDR3 length, CDR3 protein.

>TRBJ1-3|TRBV7-2|11
ASSLEGSSTIY
>TRBJ2-7|TRBV28|10
ASSLGEYEQY
>TRBJ2-7|TRBV4-3|13
ASSQETGGRYEQY
>TRBJ1-1|TRBV11-2|14
ASSLPRGTMNTEAF
>TRBJ1-1|TRBV29-1|10
SVGGMNTEAF
>TRBJ2-5|TRBV5-4|12
ASSLRDSFETQY
>TRBJ1-2|TRBV7-2|14
ASSWGQGNSNYGYT
>TRBJ2-2|TRBV7-8|14
ASSFPSGDGTGELF
>TRBJ1-4|TRBV28|12
ASRTDRGNEKLF
>TRBJ2-1|TRBV7-2|11
ASSLQVRNEQF
>TRBJ2-3|TRBV10-3|16
ATGPRDSRTQSTDTQY
>TRBJ1-1|TRBV7-3|14
ASSFVGTQVNTEAF
>TRBJ2-1|TRBV5-1|11
ASSLDSYNEQF
>TRBJ2-3|TRBV6-6|12
ASRDPRSTDTQY
>TRBJ2-7|TRBV2|11
ASSQAPTGEQY
>TRBJ2-7|TRBV2|11
ASSRTDRDEQY
>TRBJ1-2|TRBV18|12
ASSPNRENYGYT
>TRBJ2-7|TRBV21-1|14
ASSPQERGYNYEQY
>TRBJ2-2|TRBV10-1|12
ASSESAKAGELF
>TRBJ1-2|TRBV28|11
ATGTGIPYGYT
>TRBJ2-4|TRBV5-8|14
ASSSLPDRGGNIQY
>TRBJ2-1|TRBV21-1|16
ASSKGSAGVAGPNEQF
>TRBJ2-1|TRBV12-5|11
ASGLTGTNEQF
>TRBJ1-1|TRBV14|13
ASSQDSAAYTEAF
>TRBJ2-7|TRBV5-1|12
ASNPSGQGYEQY
>TRBJ2-4|TRBV30|13
AWSVTIIAKNIQY
>TRBJ1-1|TRBV5-1|11
ASSWGSNTEAF
>TRBJ2-3|TRBV5-6|16
ASSRLAGDPKYTDTQY
>TRBJ2-3|TRBV9|14
ASSVGPAGGSDTQY
>TRBJ1-4|TRBV15|17
ATSPRPGTGAPTNEKLF
>TRBJ2-2|TRBV18|13
ASSIVGLLTGELF
>TRBJ2-5|TRBV5-1|11
ASSVGLQETQY
>TRBJ2-3|TRBV5-4|14
ASSLGGGSPGESQY
>TRBJ1-1|TRBV19|16
ASSIATNPGQGNTEAF
>TRBJ1-6|TRBV6-5|10
ASGQRTGRLH
>TRBJ1-1|TRBV9|11
ASSPHLLSEAF
>TRBJ1-4|TRBV6-1|12
ASSGDQGNEKLF
>TRBJ2-3|TRBV5-4|13
ASRPLAAYTDTQY
>TRBJ2-2|TRBV5-1|11
ASSLQGSGELF
>TRBJ2-7|TRBV28|12
ASSLSTHLYEQY
>TRBJ2-1|TRBV6-6|13
ASSYSTSGYNEQF
>TRBJ2-4|TRBV9|12
ASSPRQDVNIQY
>TRBJ1-1|TRBV6-5|11
ASLGQGGTEAF
>TRBJ2-1|TRBV5-1|12
ASSWGPGVDEQF
>TRBJ1-1|TRBV7-9|13
ASSSSGGLHTEAF
>TRBJ2-7|TRBV11-2|12
ASSLGTNFYEQY
>TRBJ2-6|TRBV28|14
ASSLTLRAGANVLT
>TRBJ1-1|TRBV5-5|14
ASSPRGGSETTEAF
>TRBJ1-1|TRBV18|12
ASSPIRGNTEAF
>TRBJ2-1|TRBV30|14
AWKKRGLAGIGEQF
>TRBJ1-2|TRBV28|13
ASSIPGLVNYGYT
>TRBJ2-5|TRBV11-3|11
ASSADFPETQY
>TRBJ1-3|TRBV30|11
AWSEKVGNTIY
>TRBJ2-7|TRBV11-2|13
ASSLVVTLEGEQY
>TRBJ1-1|TRBV27|13
ASSLSGPGPTEAF